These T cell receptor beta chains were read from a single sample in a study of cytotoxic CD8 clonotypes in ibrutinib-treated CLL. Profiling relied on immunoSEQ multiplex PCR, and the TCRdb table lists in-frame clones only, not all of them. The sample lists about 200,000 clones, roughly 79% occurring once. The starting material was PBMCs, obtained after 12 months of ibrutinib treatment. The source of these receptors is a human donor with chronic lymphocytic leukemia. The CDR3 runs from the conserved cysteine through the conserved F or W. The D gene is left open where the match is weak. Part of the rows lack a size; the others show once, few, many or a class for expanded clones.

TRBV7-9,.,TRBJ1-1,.,CASSPWDTNTEAFF,TGTGCCAGCAGCCCATGGGACACAAACACTGAAGCTTTCTTT
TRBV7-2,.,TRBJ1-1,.,CASSVQANTEAFF,TGTGCCAGCAGCGTTCAGGCTAACACTGAAGCTTTCTTT
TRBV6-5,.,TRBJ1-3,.,CASGLTADSGNTIYF,TGTGCCAGCGGCCTAACAGCTGACTCTGGAAACACCATATATTTT
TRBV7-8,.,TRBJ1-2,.,CASSLETEFYGYTF,TGTGCCAGCAGCTTAGAAACTGAATTCTATGGCTACACCTTC
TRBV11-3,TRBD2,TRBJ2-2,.,CASSSRLAGRGELFF,TGTGCCAGCAGCTCTAGACTAGCGGGGCGCGGGGAGCTGTTTTTT
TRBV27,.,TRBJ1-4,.,CASSLASDYEKLFF,TGTGCCAGCAGTTTAGCGTCCGATTATGAAAAACTGTTTTTT
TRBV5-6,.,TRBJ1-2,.,CASSLGREGGYTF,TGTGCCAGCAGCTTGGGCAGGGAGGGTGGCTACACCTTC
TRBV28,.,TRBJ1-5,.,CASRPDINSNQPQHF,TGTGCCAGCAGACCCGACATCAATAGCAATCAGCCCCAGCATTTT
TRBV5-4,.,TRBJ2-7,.,CASSLGRVHSYEQYF,TGTGCCAGCAGCTTGGGGAGGGTCCACTCCTACGAGCAGTACTTC
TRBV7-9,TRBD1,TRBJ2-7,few,CASSPRTGWDEQYF,TGTGCCAGCAGCCCCCGGACAGGGTGGGACGAGCAGTACTTC
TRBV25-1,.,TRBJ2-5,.,CASSDADTRTQYF,TGTGCCAGCAGTGACGCGGACACCCGGACCCAGTACTTC
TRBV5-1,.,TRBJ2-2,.,CASSARGAASTGELFF,TGCGCCAGCAGCGCAAGGGGGGCTGCGAGCACCGGGGAGCTGTTTTTT
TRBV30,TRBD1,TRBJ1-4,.,CAWNRGAATNEKLFF,TGTGCCTGGAACAGGGGCGCTGCAACTAATGAAAAACTGTTTTTT
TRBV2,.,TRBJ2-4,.,CASRPSGADIQYF,TGTGCCAGCAGGCCATCCGGGGCGGACATTCAGTACTTC
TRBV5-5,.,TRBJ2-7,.,CASSFGPLGRGLPYEQYF,TGTGCCAGCAGCTTCGGCCCTTTGGGGCGGGGGCTCCCCTACGAGCAGTACTTC
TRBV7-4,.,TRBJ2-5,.,CASSLCFASTIKTQYF,TGTGCCAGCAGCTTATGTTTTGCGAGTACGATAAAGACCCAGTACTTC
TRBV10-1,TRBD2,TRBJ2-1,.,CASSEGLAGGVEQFF,TGCGCCAGCAGTGAAGGCCTAGCGGGGGGTGTAGAGCAGTTCTTC
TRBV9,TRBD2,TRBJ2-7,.,CASSPRAGEGYEQYF,TGTGCCAGCAGCCCAAGAGCGGGGGAGGGCTACGAGCAGTACTTC
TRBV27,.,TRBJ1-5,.,CASSLAGNQPQHF,TGTGCCAGCAGTTTGGCAGGCAATCAGCCTCAGCATTTT
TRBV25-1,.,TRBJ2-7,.,CASSDLGTESYEQYF,TGTGCCAGCAGTGATCTCGGGACGGAATCCTACGAGCAGTACTTC
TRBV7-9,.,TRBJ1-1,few,CASSERTDEAFF,TGTGCCAGCAGTGAAAGGACAGATGAAGCTTTCTTT
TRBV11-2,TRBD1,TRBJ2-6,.,CASIIGQGRGSGANVLTF,TGTGCCAGCATCATAGGACAGGGAAGAGGTTCTGGGGCCAACGTCCTGACTTTC
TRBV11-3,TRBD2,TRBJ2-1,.,CASSLTWTSGSGGNEQFF,TGTGCCAGCAGCTTAACATGGACTAGCGGGAGCGGTGGGAATGAGCAGTTCTTC
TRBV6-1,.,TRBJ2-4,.,CASSEVSVAKNIQYF,TGTGCCAGCAGTGAAGTGTCCGTAGCCAAAAACATTCAGTACTTC
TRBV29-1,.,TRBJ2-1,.,CSVAREGEQFF,TGCAGCGTTGCGAGGGAAGGTGAGCAGTTCTTC
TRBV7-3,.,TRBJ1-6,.,CASSLKRESPLHF,TGTGCCAGCAGCTTAAAGCGGGAGTCACCCCTCCACTTT
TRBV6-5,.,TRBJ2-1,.,CASSYFRSSEQFF,TGTGCCAGCAGTTACTTTAGGTCTTCGGAGCAGTTCTTC
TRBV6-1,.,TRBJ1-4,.,CASYHATNEKLFF,TGTGCCAGCTATCATGCAACTAATGAAAAACTGTTTTTT
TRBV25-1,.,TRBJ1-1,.,CASSELGSRMNTEAFF,TGTGCCAGCAGTGAATTAGGGAGCAGGATGAACACTGAAGCTTTCTTT
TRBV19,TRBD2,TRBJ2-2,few,CASKRTSGFTGELFF,TGTGCCAGTAAACGGACTAGCGGTTTCACCGGGGAGCTGTTTTTT
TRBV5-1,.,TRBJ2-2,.,CASSRRARTGELFF,TGCGCCAGCAGCCGGAGGGCGAGAACCGGGGAGCTGTTTTTT
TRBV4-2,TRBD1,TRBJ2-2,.,CASSQDGTGHTGELFF,TGTGCCAGCAGCCAAGATGGGACAGGGCACACCGGGGAGCTGTTTTTT
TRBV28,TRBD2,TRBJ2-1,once,CASSPTLAGGPGEQFF,TGTGCCAGCAGTCCCACACTAGCGGGAGGGCCTGGTGAGCAGTTCTTC
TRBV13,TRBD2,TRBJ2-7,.,CASSGRDYRPDVHEQYF,TGTGCCAGCAGCGGACGGGACTACCGACCCGACGTGCACGAGCAGTACTTC
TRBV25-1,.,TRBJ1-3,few,CASRGTSLPGNTIYF,TGTGCCAGCAGAGGGACCTCTCTCCCTGGAAACACCATATATTTT
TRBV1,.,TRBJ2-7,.,CTKSLIDEQYF,TGCACCAAGAGCTTAATCGACGAGCAGTACTTC
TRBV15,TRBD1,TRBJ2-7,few,CATSTGQGYEQYF,TGTGCCACCAGTACGGGACAGGGCTACGAGCAGTACTTC
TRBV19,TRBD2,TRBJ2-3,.,CASSIGGEVTDTQYF,TGTGCCAGTAGTATTGGGGGGGAGGTCACAGATACGCAGTATTTT
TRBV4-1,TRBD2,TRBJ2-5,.,CASSHIGGGDRETQYF,TGCGCCAGCAGCCATATCGGCGGGGGGGATAGGGAGACCCAGTACTTC
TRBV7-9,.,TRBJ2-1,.,CASRGEPWGTYNEQFF,TGTGCCAGCAGGGGGGAGCCGTGGGGAACTTACAATGAGCAGTTCTTC
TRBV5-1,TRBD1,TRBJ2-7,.,CASGTGSYEQYF,TGCGCCAGCGGGACAGGCTCCTACGAGCAGTACTTC
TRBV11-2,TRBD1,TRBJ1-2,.,CASSFPRDRGDKYYGYTF,TGTGCCAGCAGCTTTCCCCGGGACAGGGGGGATAAATACTATGGCTACACCTTC
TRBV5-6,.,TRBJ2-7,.,CASSFLGLGEQYF,TGTGCCAGCAGCTTTTTGGGGCTCGGGGAGCAGTACTTC
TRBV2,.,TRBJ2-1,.,CASSAGTYNEQFF,TGTGCCAGCAGTGCTGGGACATACAATGAGCAGTTCTTC
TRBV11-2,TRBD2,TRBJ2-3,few,CASSRGGRRADTQYF,TGTGCCAGCAGCCGGGGGGGGAGAAGGGCAGATACGCAGTATTTT
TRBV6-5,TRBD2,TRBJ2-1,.,CASSKLAGTLNEQFF,TGTGCCAGCAGTAAACTAGCGGGAACGTTAAATGAGCAGTTCTTC
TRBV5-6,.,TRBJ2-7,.,CASSFETYEQYF,TGTGCCAGCAGCTTCGAAACCTACGAGCAGTACTTC
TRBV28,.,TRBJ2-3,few,CASRQGPGTDTQYF,TGTGCCAGCAGACAGGGACCTGGCACAGATACGCAGTATTTT
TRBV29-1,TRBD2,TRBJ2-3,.,CSVVHLAGTADTQYF,TGCAGCGTTGTCCATCTAGCGGGGACCGCAGATACGCAGTATTTT
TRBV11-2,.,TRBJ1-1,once,CASSTQPNTEAFF,TGTGCCAGCAGTACCCAACCGAACACTGAAGCTTTCTTT
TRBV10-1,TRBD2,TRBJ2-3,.,CASSATSGPDTQYF,TGCGCCAGCAGCGCGACTAGCGGGCCAGATACGCAGTATTTT
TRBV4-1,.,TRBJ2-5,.,CASSQEPWLYEETQYF,TGCGCCAGCAGCCAAGAACCCTGGCTATACGAAGAGACCCAGTACTTC
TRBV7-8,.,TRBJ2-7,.,CASSVGGTYEQYF,TGTGCCAGCAGCGTCGGCGGGACCTACGAGCAGTACTTC
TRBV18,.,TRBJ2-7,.,CASSPGLSVEQYF,TGTGCCAGCTCACCGGGCCTTAGTGTCGAGCAGTACTTC
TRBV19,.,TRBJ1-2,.,CASTDSHYYGYTF,TGTGCCAGTACCGACAGCCATTACTATGGCTACACCTTC
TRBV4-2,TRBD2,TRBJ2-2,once,CASSQTGGNTGELFF,TGTGCCAGCAGCCAAACGGGGGGGAACACCGGGGAGCTGTTTTTT
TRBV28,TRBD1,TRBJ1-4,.,CASSSPGTGYEKLFF,TGTGCCAGCAGTAGCCCCGGGACAGGTTATGAAAAACTGTTTTTT
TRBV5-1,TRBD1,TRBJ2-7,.,CASSLSAGQGDEQYF,TGCGCCAGCAGCCTCTCTGCGGGACAGGGGGACGAGCAGTACTTC
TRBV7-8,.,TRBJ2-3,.,CASSPFLDTQYF,TGTGCCAGCAGCCCCTTTTTAGATACGCAGTATTTT
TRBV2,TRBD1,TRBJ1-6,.,CASAGQASSPLHF,TGTGCCAGCGCAGGACAGGCAAGCTCACCCCTCCACTTT